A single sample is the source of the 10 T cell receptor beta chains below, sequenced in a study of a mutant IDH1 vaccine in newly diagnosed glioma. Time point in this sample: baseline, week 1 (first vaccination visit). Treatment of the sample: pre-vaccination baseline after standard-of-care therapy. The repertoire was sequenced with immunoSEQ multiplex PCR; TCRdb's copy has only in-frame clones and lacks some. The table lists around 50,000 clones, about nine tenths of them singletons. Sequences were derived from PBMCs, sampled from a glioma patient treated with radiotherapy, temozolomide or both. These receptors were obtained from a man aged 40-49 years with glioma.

CDR3 loop: CASSVVPGRGNEQFF. The CDR3, as DNA: TGTGCCAGCAGCGTGGTACCCGGGAGGGGCAATGAGCAGTTCTTC. The rearrangement links TRBV9 to TRBJ2-1, with TRBD2 identical over 8 bases. The length of the CDR3 is 15 residues. After removal of 2 bases from V and 6 bases from J, the junction contained 7 bases not matched to a gene. Germline V gene data show CDR1 as SGDLS and CDR2 as YYNGEE. Full variable domain (remainder filled in from reference TRBV9 and TRBJ2-1): DSGVTQTPKHLITATGQRVTLRCSPRSGDLSVYWYQQSLDQGLQFLIQYYNGEERAKGNILERFSAQQFPDLHSELNLSSLELGDSALYFCASSVVPGRGNEQFFGPGTRLTVL.

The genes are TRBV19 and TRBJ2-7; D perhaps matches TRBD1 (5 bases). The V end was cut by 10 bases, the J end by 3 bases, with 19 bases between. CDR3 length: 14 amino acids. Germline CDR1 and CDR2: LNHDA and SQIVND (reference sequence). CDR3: CATQWGNQNYEQYF. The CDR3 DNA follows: TGTGCCACCCAATGGGGCAACCAAAACTACGAGCAGTACTTC.

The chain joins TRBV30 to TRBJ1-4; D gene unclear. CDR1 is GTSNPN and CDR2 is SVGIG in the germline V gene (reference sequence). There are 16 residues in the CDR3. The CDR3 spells CPSGSTTVQLGEKLFF. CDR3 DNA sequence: TGTCCCTCGGGATCAACGACTGTCCAACTGGGCGAAAAACTGTTTTTT.

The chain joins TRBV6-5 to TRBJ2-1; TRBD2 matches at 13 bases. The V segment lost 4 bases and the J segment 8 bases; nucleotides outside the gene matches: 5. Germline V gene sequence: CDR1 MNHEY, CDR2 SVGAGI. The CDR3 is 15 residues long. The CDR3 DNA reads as TGTGCCAGCAGTTCTTGGACTAGCGGGAGTGATGAGCAGTTCTTC. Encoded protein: CASSSWTSGSDEQFF.

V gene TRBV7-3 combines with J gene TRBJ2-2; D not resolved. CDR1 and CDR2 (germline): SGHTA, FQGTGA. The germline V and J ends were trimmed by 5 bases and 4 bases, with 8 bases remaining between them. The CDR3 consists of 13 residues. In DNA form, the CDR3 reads TGTGCCAGCAGCCGTACGGGCACCGGGGAGCTGTTTTTT. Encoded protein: CASSRTGTGELFF.

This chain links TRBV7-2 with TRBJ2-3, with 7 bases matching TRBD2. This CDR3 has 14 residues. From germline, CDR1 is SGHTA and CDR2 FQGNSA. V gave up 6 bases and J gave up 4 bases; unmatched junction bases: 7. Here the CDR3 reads CASRREANADTQYF. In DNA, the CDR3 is TGTGCCAGCAGACGGGAGGCGAATGCAGATACGCAGTATTTT.

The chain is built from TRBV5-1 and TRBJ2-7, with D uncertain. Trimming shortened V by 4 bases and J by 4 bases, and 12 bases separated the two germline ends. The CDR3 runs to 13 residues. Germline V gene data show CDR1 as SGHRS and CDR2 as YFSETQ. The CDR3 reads CASSRQKGYEQYF. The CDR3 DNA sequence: TGCGCCAGCAGCAGGCAGAAAGGATACGAGCAGTACTTC.

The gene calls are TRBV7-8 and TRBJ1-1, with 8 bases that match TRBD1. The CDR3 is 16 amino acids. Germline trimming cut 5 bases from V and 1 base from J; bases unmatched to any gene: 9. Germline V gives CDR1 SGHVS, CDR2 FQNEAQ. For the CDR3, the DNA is TGTGCCAGCAGCGGCATCCGGGACAGGAGGAACACTGAAGCTTTCTTT. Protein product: CASSGIRDRRNTEAFF.

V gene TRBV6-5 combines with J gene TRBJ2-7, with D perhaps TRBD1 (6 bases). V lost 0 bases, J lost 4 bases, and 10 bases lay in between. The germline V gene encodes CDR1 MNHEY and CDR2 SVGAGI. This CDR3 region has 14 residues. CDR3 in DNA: TGTGCCAGCAGTTACTCGGGACACCAGTACGAGCAGTACTTC. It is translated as CASSYSGHQYEQYF.

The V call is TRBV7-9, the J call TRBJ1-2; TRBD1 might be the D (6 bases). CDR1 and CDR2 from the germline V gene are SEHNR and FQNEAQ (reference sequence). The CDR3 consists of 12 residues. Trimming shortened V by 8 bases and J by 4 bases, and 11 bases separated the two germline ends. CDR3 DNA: TGTGCCAGCCGGGGGGCTGGCTATGGCTACACCTTC. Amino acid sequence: CASRGAGYGYTF.